This is a list of T cell receptor beta chains from one sample in a study of OX40 agonist ivuxolimab in advanced cancers. TCRdb's table, derived via immunoSEQ multiplex PCR, lists solely in-frame clones and lacks some. This repertoire shows around 70,000 clones, around four fifths found once; its top ten account for less than 6.5%. Sequencing used CD4+ or CD8+ T cells sorted from blood, obtained in a trial of the OX40 agonist ivuxolimab. The receptors were gathered from an adult with an advanced solid tumor such as melanoma, head and neck, liver or kidney cancer. CDR3s include the opening cysteine and the closing phenylalanine or tryptophan. The order of the fields is V gene, clone size, D gene, J gene, CDR3 protein, CDR3 DNA. D genes are given only for firm matches. For some rows the clone size is stated as once, few or many, or as a class when expanded; others skip it.

V: TRBV2
size: NA
D: NA
J: TRBJ2-7
CDR3: CASSPSNYEQYF
DNA: TGTGCCAGCAGTCCTTCTAATTACGAGCAGTACTTC

V: TRBV7-9
size: NA
D: NA
J: TRBJ1-1
CDR3: CASHKTGTEAFF
DNA: TGTGCCAGCCACAAGACGGGAACTGAAGCTTTCTTT

V: TRBV5-6
size: few
D: NA
J: TRBJ1-5
CDR3: CATSLRGNQPQHF
DNA: TGTGCCACCTCACTCAGGGGCAATCAGCCCCAGCATTTT

V: TRBV11-2
size: once
D: NA
J: TRBJ2-3
CDR3: CASSFLVDTDTQYF
DNA: TGTGCCAGCAGCTTTCTGGTTGACACAGATACGCAGTATTTT

V: TRBV7-9
size: once
D: NA
J: TRBJ2-2
CDR3: CASSPDARELFF
DNA: TGTGCCAGCAGCCCCGACGCTAGGGAGCTGTTTTTT

V: TRBV27
size: NA
D: TRBD1
J: TRBJ1-1
CDR3: CASSPTPGQLNTEAFF
DNA: TGTGCCAGCAGTCCAACCCCGGGACAGCTGAACACTGAAGCTTTCTTT

V: TRBV29-1
size: once
D: TRBD2
J: TRBJ2-3
CDR3: CSVDSGLAVRSVTDTQYF
DNA: TGCAGCGTTGACTCCGGACTAGCGGTTCGGTCCGTCACAGATACGCAGTATTTT

V: TRBV28
size: NA
D: TRBD1
J: TRBJ2-7
CDR3: CASSSGQGSYEQYF
DNA: TGTGCCAGCAGTTCGGGACAGGGGTCCTACGAGCAGTACTTC

V: TRBV2
size: NA
D: TRBD1
J: TRBJ1-1
CDR3: CASSDPTGGRNTEAFF
DNA: TGTGCCAGCAGTGATCCGACAGGGGGGAGGAACACTGAAGCTTTCTTT

V: TRBV5-6
size: once
D: NA
J: TRBJ2-2
CDR3: CASSLAGRANTGELFF
DNA: TGTGCCAGCAGCTTGGCCGGCAGGGCGAACACCGGGGAGCTGTTTTTT

V: TRBV28
size: NA
D: NA
J: TRBJ2-7
CDR3: CASSTPISYEQYF
DNA: TGTGCCAGCAGCACTCCCATCTCCTACGAGCAGTACTTC

V: TRBV28
size: NA
D: TRBD1
J: TRBJ2-7
CDR3: CASSHGTGIFYEQYF
DNA: TGTGCCAGCAGTCACGGGACAGGGATCTTCTACGAGCAGTACTTC

V: TRBV11-1
size: once
D: NA
J: TRBJ2-3
CDR3: CASSFGGLWGDTQYF
DNA: TGTGCCAGCAGCTTTGGAGGGCTATGGGGGGATACGCAGTATTTT

V: TRBV7-2
size: NA
D: NA
J: TRBJ2-5
CDR3: CASSRKSGAVETQYF
DNA: TGTGCCAGCAGCCGCAAAAGTGGCGCCGTGGAGACCCAGTACTTC

V: TRBV27
size: NA
D: TRBD1
J: TRBJ2-5
CDR3: CASSYRGDQETQYF
DNA: TGTGCCAGCAGTTACAGGGGGGATCAAGAGACCCAGTACTTC

V: TRBV4-2
size: once
D: NA
J: TRBJ2-3
CDR3: CASSQDLTATADTQYF
DNA: TGTGCCAGCAGCCAAGATCTGACAGCGACCGCAGATACGCAGTATTTT

V: TRBV19
size: NA
D: TRBD2
J: TRBJ2-1
CDR3: CASTTGTSGSYNEQFF
DNA: TGTGCCAGTACCACGGGGACTAGCGGGAGTTACAATGAGCAGTTCTTC

V: TRBV28
size: NA
D: NA
J: TRBJ2-2
CDR3: CASGVDPANTGELFF
DNA: TGTGCCAGTGGGGTTGATCCCGCGAACACCGGGGAGCTGTTTTTT

V: TRBV20-1
size: NA
D: NA
J: TRBJ2-1
CDR3: CSARDRNEQFF
DNA: TGCAGTGCTAGAGATCGCAATGAGCAGTTCTTC

V: TRBV9
size: once
D: NA
J: TRBJ2-1
CDR3: CASSEGSISGDEQFF
DNA: TGTGCCAGCAGCGAGGGGAGTATAAGTGGCGATGAGCAGTTCTTC

V: TRBV7-2
size: NA
D: TRBD2
J: TRBJ2-7
CDR3: CASSTGGGGYEQYF
DNA: TGTGCCAGCAGTACAGGTGGCGGGGGCTACGAGCAGTACTTC

V: TRBV28
size: NA
D: NA
J: TRBJ2-1
CDR3: CASSLGGYAVYNEQFF
DNA: TGTGCCAGCAGTTTAGGGGGATACGCGGTCTACAATGAGCAGTTCTTC

V: TRBV5-1
size: NA
D: TRBD1
J: TRBJ1-3
CDR3: CASSSQGITGNTIYF
DNA: TGCGCCAGCAGCTCACAGGGGATTACGGGAAACACCATATATTTT

V: TRBV11-2
size: once
D: NA
J: TRBJ2-3
CDR3: CASSLGRRDTDTQYF
DNA: TGTGCCAGCAGCTTGGGCAGGCGGGACACAGATACGCAGTATTTT

V: TRBV29-1
size: NA
D: TRBD2
J: TRBJ2-3
CDR3: CSVVLAGGNTQYF
DNA: TGCAGCGTTGTACTAGCGGGAGGCAATACGCAGTATTTT

V: TRBV5-4
size: NA
D: TRBD2
J: TRBJ2-7
CDR3: CASSLGVLAGDYEQYF
DNA: TGTGCCAGCAGCTTGGGGGTGCTAGCGGGAGACTACGAGCAGTACTTC

V: TRBV28
size: NA
D: TRBD2
J: TRBJ2-7
CDR3: CASSQTSGSLYEQYF
DNA: TGTGCCAGCAGCCAGACTAGCGGGAGTCTGTACGAGCAGTACTTC

V: TRBV27
size: NA
D: NA
J: TRBJ1-5
CDR3: CASSLSMGGGNQPQHF
DNA: TGTGCCAGCAGTTTATCAATGGGTGGCGGCAATCAGCCCCAGCATTTT

V: TRBV19
size: NA
D: NA
J: TRBJ2-2
CDR3: CASSIRGRGAGGELFF
DNA: TGTGCCAGTAGTATAAGGGGAAGAGGGGCCGGCGGGGAGCTGTTTTTT

V: TRBV2
size: NA
D: NA
J: TRBJ1-1
CDR3: CASRGHLGPPTEAFF
DNA: TGTGCCAGCAGAGGTCACCTCGGGCCTCCCACTGAAGCTTTCTTT

V: TRBV19
size: NA
D: NA
J: TRBJ2-1
CDR3: CASSSSIDLSVGDPPLEQFF
DNA: TGTGCCAGTAGTAGTAGTATAGATCTATCGGTGGGGGACCCTCCCTTAGAGCAGTTCTTC

V: TRBV15
size: NA
D: TRBD1
J: TRBJ2-1
CDR3: CATSRGTGGDEQFF
DNA: TGTGCCACCAGCAGAGGGACAGGGGGGGATGAGCAGTTCTTC

V: TRBV18
size: NA
D: NA
J: TRBJ2-2
CDR3: CASSPGELFF
DNA: TGTGCCAGCTCACCAGGGGAGCTGTTTTTT

V: TRBV7-9
size: NA
D: NA
J: TRBJ2-7
CDR3: CASSPEGIWGRPPYEQYF
DNA: TGTGCCAGCAGCCCAGAGGGAATATGGGGGAGGCCCCCCTACGAGCAGTACTTC

V: TRBV5-1
size: NA
D: NA
J: TRBJ2-6
CDR3: CASSPGAPFSGANVLTF
DNA: TGCGCCAGCAGCCCGGGGGCCCCCTTCTCTGGGGCCAACGTCCTGACTTTC

V: TRBV28
size: NA
D: NA
J: TRBJ1-5
CDR3: CASRRVANQPQHF
DNA: TGTGCCAGCAGGAGGGTCGCTAATCAGCCCCAGCATTTT

V: TRBV4-1
size: NA
D: TRBD2
J: TRBJ2-5
CDR3: CASSHTGASGVQETQYF
DNA: TGCGCCAGCAGCCACACGGGGGCTAGCGGGGTCCAAGAGACCCAGTACTTC

V: TRBV6-5
size: NA
D: NA
J: TRBJ2-1
CDR3: CASSPGTRTYNEQFF
DNA: TGTGCCAGCAGCCCCGGGACTCGTACCTACAATGAGCAGTTCTTC

V: TRBV2
size: NA
D: NA
J: TRBJ1-2
CDR3: CASREAGAIYGYTF
DNA: TGTGCCAGCAGGGAGGCAGGGGCCATCTATGGCTACACCTTC

V: TRBV6-5
size: NA
D: NA
J: TRBJ1-6
CDR3: CASTPRGVNSPLHF
DNA: TGTGCCAGCACCCCACGGGGGGTCAATTCACCCCTCCACTTT

V: TRBV28
size: NA
D: NA
J: TRBJ1-2
CDR3: CASSFTSGGSYGYTF
DNA: TGTGCCAGCAGTTTCACGTCTGGGGGGAGCTATGGCTACACCTTC

V: TRBV5-4
size: NA
D: TRBD1
J: TRBJ1-2
CDR3: CASSLSRGENYGYTF
DNA: TGTGCCAGCAGCTTGAGCAGGGGGGAAAACTATGGCTACACCTTC

V: TRBV14
size: NA
D: NA
J: TRBJ2-3
CDR3: CASSQDLIAEQYF
DNA: TGTGCCAGCAGCCAAGATCTTATCGCTGAGCAGTATTTT

V: TRBV14
size: NA
D: NA
J: TRBJ2-7
CDR3: CASSQEYGGRWEQYF
DNA: TGTGCCAGCAGCCAAGAGTACGGGGGCCGTTGGGAGCAGTACTTC

V: TRBV11-2
size: NA
D: NA
J: TRBJ2-2
CDR3: CASSSYRGGKVNTGELFF
DNA: TGTGCCAGCAGCTCGTACAGGGGCGGGAAAGTGAACACCGGGGAGCTGTTTTTT

V: TRBV14
size: many
D: NA
J: TRBJ1-1
CDR3: CASSQGVTTEAFF
DNA: TGTGCCAGCAGCCAAGGGGTGACCACTGAAGCTTTCTTT

V: TRBV7-2
size: NA
D: NA
J: TRBJ1-3
CDR3: CASSLDYIGNTIYF
DNA: TGTGCCAGCAGCTTAGACTATATAGGAAACACCATATATTTT

V: TRBV19
size: once
D: NA
J: TRBJ2-1
CDR3: CASSINLAGSYNEQFF
DNA: TGTGCCAGTAGTATAAATCTAGCCGGCTCCTACAATGAGCAGTTCTTC

V: TRBV5-1
size: NA
D: TRBD2
J: TRBJ2-4
CDR3: CASSLEVGLARAKNIQYF
DNA: TGCGCCAGCAGCTTGGAAGTTGGACTAGCGAGAGCCAAAAACATTCAGTACTTC

V: TRBV25-1
size: NA
D: TRBD1
J: TRBJ2-6
CDR3: CASSSGQAPSGANVLTF
DNA: TGTGCCAGCAGCTCGGGACAGGCGCCCTCTGGGGCCAACGTCCTGACTTTC

V: TRBV7-9
size: NA
D: NA
J: TRBJ1-1
CDR3: CASSLAPVREAFF
DNA: TGTGCCAGCAGCTTAGCCCCGGTCAGGGAAGCTTTCTTT

V: TRBV5-8
size: NA
D: NA
J: TRBJ2-7
CDR3: CASIGIYRTSSYEQYF
DNA: TGTGCCAGCATAGGAATCTACAGGACGAGCTCCTACGAGCAGTACTTC

V: TRBV7-3
size: NA
D: NA
J: TRBJ2-6
CDR3: CASSLKTGANVLTF
DNA: TGTGCCAGCAGCTTAAAGACTGGGGCCAACGTCCTGACTTTC